This T cell receptor beta chain stems from a study of T cells in Graves' hyperthyroidism and ophthalmopathy. Study in general: Once the initial diagnosis was made, peripheral blood was obtained before any treatment. General study findings and limits: A model using 13 V-J features told ophthalmopathy apart from stable hyperthyroidism. The majority of expanded thyroid clonotypes above 0.001 also appeared in blood.

The V gene lost 5 bases and the J gene lost 5 bases, with 11 bases spanning the gap. CDR1 and CDR2 (germline): SGHTS, YDEGEE. The CDR3 is 13 residues long. The source material, RNA transcripts, was used to amplify TCR beta CDR3 regions. Primed by the HTBI set, a first-round RT-PCR was run on the TCR CDR3. TCRdb recomputed calls from the multiplex PCR reads with MiXCR, one row per CDR3 protein. The table has hundreds of thousands of distinct CDR3 sequences, more than 15% seen once; the top ten hold around 61%. This clonotype has ten or more counts. Its antigen is not known. The sequencing input was blood. This TCR came from an older woman with Graves' ophthalmopathy. This chain connects TRBV5-8 to TRBJ1-5; TRBD1 is a possible D gene (6 bases). The CDR3 coding sequence is TGTGCCAGCAGTCTGGACAGCTATCAGCCCCAGCATTTT. This translates into CASSLDSYQPQHF. The entire variable domain, with the rest obtained from reference TRBV5-8 and TRBJ1-5, is as follows: EAGVTQSPTHLIKTRGQQATLRCSPISGHTSVYWYQQALGLGLQFLLWYDEGEERNRGNFPPRFSGRQFPNYSSELNVNALELEDSALYLCASSLDSYQPQHFGDGTRLSIL.